A single sample is the source of the 27 T cell receptor beta chains below, sequenced in a study of control samples from healthy donors and cancer patients. Repertoires were generated with immunoSEQ multiplex PCR, while TCRdb's copy carries only in-frame clones and drops some. The sample records roughly 120,000 clones, about 90% being singletons. The sample consisted of blood. These receptor sequences come from a man aged 50-59 years in good health.

The CDR3 loop reads CASTPTGFFTEAFF. The CDR3 DNA reads as TGTGCCAGCACCCCGACAGGGTTCTTCACTGAAGCTTTCTTT. The rearrangement joins TRBV27 to TRBJ1-1, with 7 positions matching TRBD1. The V and J ends lost 7 bases and 4 bases, in that order; junction bases with no gene match: 9. This CDR3 comprises 14 residues. CDR1 and CDR2 (germline): MNHEY, SMNVEV (reference sequence).

V gene TRBV6-2 or TRBV6-3 combines with J gene TRBJ2-3; no clear D gene. Trimming took 2 bases from V and 0 from J, leaving 6 bases between them. The CDR3 runs 14 residues. Germline CDR1 and CDR2: MNHEY and SVGEGT. The CDR3 coding sequence is TGTGCCAGCAGTTACAGACGTAGCACAGATACGCAGTATTTT. Amino acid sequence: CASSYRRSTDTQYF.

The rearrangement joins TRBV4-3 to TRBJ1-1, with D maybe TRBD1 (5 bases). The germline V and J ends were trimmed by 0 bases and 7 bases, with 9 bases remaining between them. The germline CDR1 and CDR2 sequences are LGHNA and YSLEER. This CDR3 region has 13 residues. CDR3 nucleotide sequence: TGCGCCAGCAGCCAAGAAGGGGCAGATGAAGCTTTCTTT. This gives the protein CASSQEGADEAFF.

This clone was detected once. This sequence joins TRBV19 and TRBJ1-1; 7 nucleotides line up with TRBD1. Germline assignment: CDR1 LNHDA and CDR2 SQIVND (reference sequence). The ends lost 7 bases at V and 6 bases at J; junction bases unmatched: 8. CDR3 length: 13 residues. The CDR3 DNA reads TGTGCCAGTAAGAGGGGGCAATGGGCTGAAGCTTTCTTT. Translated, it gives CASKRGQWAEAFF.

J is TRBJ2-3 and V is TRBV2, with D tentatively TRBD1 (6 bases). V dropped 7 bases and J dropped 3 bases, with 17 bases sitting between them. The CDR3 loop spans 15 amino acids. Germline values: CDR1 SNHLY, CDR2 FYNNEI. The DNA of the CDR3 is TGTGCCAGCACCTACCAGGGGAAGGTTACAGATACGCAGTATTTT. It is translated as CASTYQGKVTDTQYF.

This chain joins TRBV30 and TRBJ2-3; D remains ambiguous. CDR1 is GTSNPN, CDR2 SVGIG, per germline (reference sequence). V lost 2 bases and J lost 4, with 7 bases in between. This CDR3 has 12 amino acids. The CDR3 reads CAWSIAPDTQYF. The CDR3 coding sequence is TGTGCCTGGAGTATCGCCCCAGATACGCAGTATTTT. Full variable domain (rest looked up from reference TRBV30 and TRBJ2-3): SQTIHQWPATLVQPVGSPLSLECTVEGTSNPNLYWYRQAAGRGLQLLFYSVGIGQISSEVPQNLSASRPQDRQFILSSKKLLLSDSGFYLCAWSIAPDTQYFGPGTRLTVL.

This clone occurred once. This chain joins TRBV7-8 and TRBJ1-1, with 7 bases aligning to TRBD1. Germline loops: CDR1 SGHVS, CDR2 FQNEAQ. The trim removed 1 base at V and 0 bases at J, leaving 2 bases unmatched. The CDR3 consists of 15 residues. The CDR3 nucleotides read TGTGCCAGCAGCTTAGAACAGGGGATGAACACTGAAGCTTTCTTT. The encoded protein is CASSLEQGMNTEAFF.

This clone has a handful of counts. The chain joins TRBV4-1 to TRBJ2-7; 7 bases map to TRBD1. Germline CDR1 reads MGHRA; CDR2 reads YSYEKL. The CDR3 consists of 13 residues. Losses at the gene ends were 5 bases for V and 0 bases for J; bases not matched to a gene: 1. This CDR3 is CASSAGGSYEQYF. CDR3 nucleotide sequence: TGCGCCAGCAGCGCAGGGGGCTCCTACGAGCAGTACTTC.

This clone was detected only a few times. The rearrangement links TRBV27 to TRBJ1-1; D not certain. Germline V lookup: CDR1 MNHEY, CDR2 SMNVEV (reference sequence). This CDR3 comprises 14 residues. Trimming removed 3 bases at V and 2 bases at J, with 10 bases between. CDR3 amino acids: CASSFTRRNTEAFF. DNA of the CDR3: TGTGCCAGCAGTTTCACGCGAAGAAACACTGAAGCTTTCTTT.

The chain uses TRBV7-2 and TRBJ1-5; D unresolved. Trimming took off 2 bases at V and 4 bases at J, with 6 bases between the two ends. Germline lookup yields CDR1 SGHTA and CDR2 FQGNSA. This CDR3 spans 13 amino acids. CDR3 nucleotides: TGTGCCAGCAGCTTAAAATGGAATCAGCCCCAGCATTTT. The encoded protein is CASSLKWNQPQHF.

The chain has TRBV18 and TRBJ2-3; perhaps D is TRBD1 or TRBD2 (5 bases each). The CDR3 has 13 residues. In germline, CDR1 is KGHSH, CDR2 LQKENI. Trimming left V 8 bases short and J 2 bases short, with 11 bases between. This CDR3 is CASLRDHTDTQYF. The CDR3 bases are TGTGCCAGCCTCCGGGACCACACAGATACGCAGTATTTT.

V is TRBV15 and J is TRBJ2-3; no definite D call. CDR1 and CDR2 from the germline V gene are LNHNV and YYDKDF (reference sequence). V was pared by 0 bases and J by 0 bases, with 10 bases between. The CDR3 has 16 amino acids. The CDR3 sequence: CATSRDGAPSTDTQYF. CDR3 nucleotides: TGTGCCACCAGCAGAGATGGAGCACCCAGCACAGATACGCAGTATTTT.

This chain uses TRBV7-9 with TRBJ1-2; tentative D call: TRBD1 (5 bases). The CDR3 consists of 14 residues. V lost 2 bases and J 7 bases, leaving 14 bases between the germline ends. Germline V gene sequence: CDR1 SEHNR, CDR2 FQNEAQ (reference sequence). The DNA of the CDR3 is TGTGCCAGCAGCTTAAGTGGCAGGGACGGTGGCTACACCTTC. The encoded protein is CASSLSGRDGGYTF.

This chain connects TRBV2 to TRBJ2-1; D is ambiguous. This CDR3 has 13 residues. Per germline, CDR1 SNHLY and CDR2 FYNNEI. V was clipped by 6 bases and J by 3 bases, with 9 bases between them. The CDR3 coding sequence is TGTGCCAGCAGGAAGGTGGGCTACAATGAGCAGTTCTTC. Protein product: CASRKVGYNEQFF.

The V and J genes are TRBV28 and TRBJ1-2; D possibly corresponds to TRBD1 (5 bases). The V and J ends lost 6 bases and 1 base respectively, with 21 bases between them. The CDR3 is made up of 17 amino acids. Germline CDR1 MDHEN, CDR2 SYDVKM. The CDR3: CASRLTTTGTGNYGYTF. CDR3 in DNA: TGTGCCAGCAGACTAACAACTACCGGGACGGGTAACTATGGCTACACCTTC.

The chain links TRBV5-6 to TRBJ1-6, with no clear D. V was shortened by 4 bases and J by 10 bases, with 21 bases between the two germline ends. The germline gives CDR1 SGHDT, CDR2 YYEEEE. CDR3 size: 16 residues. CDR3 sequence reads: CASSTRGRTVGSPLHF. The DNA of the CDR3 is TGTGCCAGCAGCACGCGCGGGCGTACCGTAGGGTCACCCCTCCACTTT.

V is TRBV5-1 and J is TRBJ1-1, with 8 bases that match TRBD1. V lost 4 bases to trimming and J lost 4 bases; unmatched junction nucleotides: 6. The germline V gene encodes CDR1 SGHRS and CDR2 YFSETQ. The CDR3 runs 14 residues. In nucleotides, the CDR3 is TGCGCCAGCAGCCTCGGACAGGGTATCACTGAAGCTTTCTTT. It specifies CASSLGQGITEAFF.

The CDR3 loop is CASRERTDYFNNSPLHF. In nucleotides, the CDR3 is TGTGCCAGCAGAGAACGGACAGATTATTTTAATAATTCACCCCTCCACTTT. The rearrangement joins TRBV27 to TRBJ1-6; perhaps TRBD1 as D (6 bases). The V and J ends lost 6 bases and 5 bases respectively, with 20 bases between them. Germline V lookup: CDR1 MNHEY, CDR2 SMNVEV (reference sequence). The CDR3 loop spans 17 amino acids.

This chain connects TRBV4-1 to TRBJ2-3; TRBD2 matches at 10 bases. CDR1 and CDR2 (germline): MGHRA, YSYEKL. V lost 8 bases and J lost 0; bases outside the gene matches: 5. CDR3 length: 15 residues. CDR3 amino acids: CASSPSGGSTDTQYF. The CDR3 DNA reads as TGCGCCAGCTCTCCTAGCGGGGGAAGCACAGATACGCAGTATTTT.

The chain links TRBV7-2 to TRBJ2-2; weak D call: TRBD2 (7 bases). The V gene lost 3 bases and the J gene lost 4 bases, with 15 bases spanning the gap. Germline V CDR1 and CDR2: SGHTA, FQGNSA. This CDR3 has 16 amino acids. This CDR3 reads CASSFTGGRSTGELFF. The CDR3 DNA is TGTGCCAGCAGCTTCACGGGGGGCCGTAGCACCGGGGAGCTGTTTTTT.

The CDR3 region has the DNA TGTGCCAGCAGCTTGGCCGGAAGGGGCACTGAAGCTTTCTTT. As protein: CASSLAGRGTEAFF. The chain uses TRBV5-5 and TRBJ1-1, with a possible D match to TRBD1 (5 bases). V gave up 0 bases and J gave up 4 bases, with 10 bases separating them. The CDR3 has 14 residues. Germline loops: CDR1 SGHKS, CDR2 YYEKEE (reference sequence).

The chain has TRBV5-6 and TRBJ2-1; no definite D call. This CDR3 is built from 12 residues. Trimming removed 4 bases from V and 5 bases from J, with 7 bases in between. Germline V lookup: CDR1 SGHDT, CDR2 YYEEEE. For the CDR3, the DNA is TGTGCCAGCAGCAATCTACACAATGAGCAGTTCTTC. It encodes CASSNLHNEQFF.

The rearrangement links TRBV29-1 to TRBJ1-2, with D unresolved. Germline V gene lookup returns CDR1 SQVTM and CDR2 ANQGSEA. The length of the CDR3 is 13 residues. V was trimmed by 4 bases and J by 0 bases, leaving 9 bases between them. This CDR3 reads CSVAPAANYGYTF. The CDR3 nucleotides read TGCAGCGTTGCCCCGGCAGCTAACTATGGCTACACCTTC.

The gene calls are TRBV7-8 and TRBJ1-2; 7 bases are a match to TRBD1. V lost 5 bases to trimming and J lost 0 bases; unmatched junction nucleotides: 6. The CDR3 has 15 residues. Germline loops: CDR1 SGHVS, CDR2 FQNEAQ. This chain's CDR3 is CASSRGTAPNYGYTF. Here the CDR3 DNA reads TGTGCCAGCAGCAGGGGGACAGCCCCTAACTATGGCTACACCTTC.

The chain joins TRBV30 to TRBJ1-3, with D perhaps matching TRBD1 (5 bases). Germline assignment: CDR1 GTSNPN and CDR2 SVGIG (reference sequence). V was shortened by 0 bases and J by 2 bases, with 14 bases between the two germline ends. CDR3 size: 16 residues. The CDR3 sequence: CAWSVLGGPTGNTIYF. CDR3 DNA: TGTGCCTGGAGTGTACTGGGGGGTCCTACTGGAAACACCATATATTTT.

V and J are TRBV6-5 and TRBJ2-7; D perhaps matches TRBD2 (6 bases). The V end was cut by 7 bases, the J end by 2 bases, with 15 bases between. Germline-derived CDR1 and CDR2 are MNHEY and SVGAGI. This CDR3 comprises 14 residues. CDR3: CASTNPGLAYEQYF. Written as DNA, the CDR3 is TGTGCCAGCACTAACCCGGGACTCGCCTACGAGCAGTACTTC.

The rearrangement uses TRBV5-4 and TRBJ1-1; 11 bases fit TRBD1. The CDR3 extends over 15 amino acids. In germline, CDR1 is SGHNT, CDR2 YYREEE (reference sequence). The J segment lost 3 bases and the V segment lost 4 bases, leaving 5 bases of the junction unmatched. CDR3 nucleotide sequence: TGTGCCAGCAGCGGCCCGGGACAGGGGGACACTGAAGCTTTCTTT. Translation: CASSGPGQGDTEAFF.